Sequencing of this T cell receptor (beta chain) was carried out in a study of cytomegalovirus exposure and HLA in healthy donors. The PCR employed 60 Vbeta primers together with 13 Jbeta primers. Authors' processing steps: The count from a later analysis was tens of millions of unique TCR beta chains, about 10 million of them shared. Measured with immunoSEQ multiplex PCR; TCRdb has only the in-frame clones, and not every one. The D gene and trimming were derived from the DNA, and the V and J assignments and clone size from that table. The repertoire has fewer than 60,000 clones, approximately 84% of them found once; the top ten carry around 2.8%. This CDR3 contains 15 residues. Germline V gives CDR1 SEHNR, CDR2 FQNEAQ (reference sequence). Trimming removed 1 base at V and 0 bases at J, with 9 bases between. Study findings and constraints: Earlier analysis found most TCR beta V segments productive about 90% or about 30% of the time. Prediction of most subjects' HLA-A and HLA-B alleles by TCR beta sequences was reportedly accurate.

This clone was observed a few times. The antigen is undetermined. This receptor was taken from a man between 50 and 59 years old in good health and CMV-seronegative. The sample consisted of PBMCs. The J gene is TRBJ1-2, the V gene TRBV7-9; maybe TRBD1 (5 bases). This CDR3 is CASSLGGGSNYGYTF. DNA of the CDR3: TGTGCCAGCAGCTTAGGGGGCGGCTCTAACTATGGCTACACCTTC.